The clone carrying this TCR beta chain was found many times. No antigen is known for it. The data were taken from a study of Graves' ophthalmopathy and Graves' hyperthyroidism. Overall study results and limits: Blood also harbored most expanded thyroid clonotypes above 0.001 frequency.

The ends lost 7 bases at V and 3 bases at J; junction bases unmatched: 8. CDR1 SQVTM and CDR2 ANQGSEA come from the germline V gene. The CDR3 is made up of 13 amino acids. Amplified material comprised TCR beta CDR3 regions derived from RNA transcripts. Investigators did first-round RT-PCR with HTBI primers, then second-round multiplex PCR. A single record per CDR3 protein comes from TCRdb applying MiXCR to the multiplex PCR reads. The sample shows around 660,000 distinct CDR3 sequences, over 40% of them seen only once. The V call is TRBV29-1, the J call TRBJ1-1, with 7 bases fitting TRBD1. The clonotype was recovered from an adult man with Graves' ophthalmopathy. Sequencing was performed on peripheral blood. The CDR3 reads CSGRQGGYTEAFF. The DNA of the CDR3 is TGCAGCGGACGACAGGGAGGGTACACTGAAGCTTTCTTT.